Listed here is a single T cell receptor (beta chain). The data derive from a study of blood T cell repertoires in COVID-19. About the study: Italy, Spain and the United States were the sources of the convalescent and acute COVID-19 samples.

Participant-reported clinical history was the basis for cohort assignment. All recovered Cohort 3 donors got two negative PCRs, got clearance, or saw symptom resolution. The method was immunoSEQ multiplex PCR; TCRdb's version includes in-frame clones alone and lacks a portion of them. The table records about 300,000 clones, about 85% of them present only once. Per germline, CDR1 LNHDA and CDR2 SQIVND (reference sequence). Trimming cost V 8 bases and J 3 bases, with 17 bases left between them. The CDR3 has 15 amino acids. The sequenced sample was PBMCs or T cells enriched from blood (not recorded which). The chain combines TRBV19 with TRBJ1-5; the D gene is possibly TRBD1 (6 bases). This clonotype originated in a woman aged 30 to 39 who had recovered from COVID-19. In DNA, the CDR3 is TGTGCCAGTCGGCCGGGGAGGGGGAACAATCAGCCCCAGCATTTT. Translating it yields CASRPGRGNNQPQHF. The variable domain in full, completed from reference TRBV19 and TRBJ1-5, reads DGGITQSPKYLFRKEGQNVTLSCEQNLNHDAMYWYRQDPGQGLRLIYYSQIVNDFQKGDIAEGYSVSREKKESFPLTVTSAQKNPTAFYLCASRPGRGNNQPQHFGDGTRLSIL.